This passage covers 27 T cell receptor beta chains from one sample sequenced in a study of blood T cell repertoires in COVID-19. TCRdb's copy holds only in-frame clones and misses some; the assay was immunoSEQ multiplex PCR. This table holds roughly 15,000 clones, 70% to 90% found once. Source material: peripheral blood. All receptors derive from a human donor in a cohort sampled during active COVID-19.

This CDR3 is CASSRYPQGEFGNQPQHF. The CDR3 DNA sequence: TGTGCCAGCAGTCGCTACCCACAGGGGGAATTTGGCAATCAGCCCCAGCATTTT. The chain uses TRBV6-9 and TRBJ1-5; 8 bases match TRBD1. This CDR3 region has 18 residues. J gave up 2 bases and V 5 bases, and 14 bases lay outside the gene matches. Looked up from germline, CDR1 is MNHGY and CDR2 is SVAAGI.

The chain is built from TRBV27 and TRBJ2-7; possible D gene TRBD1, 6 bases. V was cut by 7 bases and J by 2 bases, with 30 bases left in between. The CDR3 extends over 19 amino acids. Germline V gives CDR1 MNHEY, CDR2 SMNVEV (reference sequence). For the CDR3, the DNA is TGTGCCAGCACTAAGCTCCCACCTAGAGGACACAGGGCGACCTACGAGCAGTACTTC. As protein: CASTKLPPRGHRATYEQYF.

The chain couples TRBV5-5 to TRBJ1-5; 10 nucleotides align to TRBD1. The V and J ends lost 0 bases and 2 bases, in that order; junction bases with no gene match: 2. The CDR3 covers 16 residues. Germline assignment: CDR1 SGHKS and CDR2 YYEKEE (reference sequence). CDR3 sequence reads: CASSLGQGAGNQPQHF. CDR3 sequence (DNA): TGTGCCAGCAGCTTGGGACAGGGGGCCGGCAATCAGCCCCAGCATTTT.

This chain joins TRBV19 and TRBJ2-7, with TRBD2 matching over 9 bases. Trimming cost V 5 bases and J 3 bases; bases outside gene matches: 11. Germline V gene lookup returns CDR1 LNHDA and CDR2 SQIVND (reference sequence). The CDR3 is made up of 16 amino acids. CDR3 sequence reads: CASSLYRLAVVYEQYF. The CDR3 DNA reads as TGTGCCAGTAGTCTCTACCGACTAGCGGTTGTCTACGAGCAGTACTTC.

This chain uses TRBV4-2 with TRBJ2-5; TRBD2 is a possible D gene (6 bases). Trimming pared 4 bases from V and 4 bases from J, leaving 10 bases between. The CDR3 contains 13 residues. Germline CDR1 LGHNA, CDR2 YNFKEQ. CDR3 in amino acids: CASSPGLGETQYF. As DNA, the CDR3 is TGTGCCAGCAGCCCGGGACTTGGAGAGACCCAGTACTTC.

The rearrangement joins TRBV7-8 to TRBJ2-1; 9 positions match TRBD1. V lost 0 bases, J lost 5 bases, and 2 bases stayed unmatched. Germline V CDR1 and CDR2: SGHVS, FQNEAQ. CDR3 length: 15 amino acids. The CDR3 spells CASSLAGTGNNEQFF. The CDR3 DNA reads TGTGCCAGCAGCTTAGCAGGGACAGGGAACAATGAGCAGTTCTTC.

This chain connects TRBV28 to TRBJ1-6; D is perhaps TRBD1 (5 bases). This CDR3 has 14 residues. The V gene lost 6 bases and the J gene lost 4 bases, with 10 bases spanning the gap. Germline V gene sequence: CDR1 MDHEN, CDR2 SYDVKM. CDR3 protein: CASRNGGYNSPLHF. Here the CDR3 DNA reads TGTGCCAGCAGAAACGGGGGGTATAATTCACCCCTCCACTTT.

The table lists this clone with a few counts. This sequence joins TRBV9 and TRBJ2-1; D might be TRBD1 (6 bases). Trimming shortened V by 6 bases and J by 4 bases, and 17 bases separated the two germline ends. There are 15 residues in the CDR3. Germline V gives CDR1 SGDLS, CDR2 YYNGEE. The CDR3 here is CASTLGGSGYNEQFF. The DNA of the CDR3 is TGTGCCAGCACCCTAGGGGGAAGCGGTTACAATGAGCAGTTCTTC.

The rearrangement uses TRBV19 and TRBJ1-5; 7 bases fit TRBD1. This CDR3 spans 16 amino acids. With 5 bases clipped from V and 0 bases from J, the junction kept 7 bases outside the gene matches. Per the germline V gene, CDR1 is LNHDA and CDR2 is SQIVND (reference sequence). This chain's CDR3 is CASSRDRVASNQPQHF. The CDR3 DNA is TGTGCCAGTAGTCGGGACAGAGTAGCTAGCAATCAGCCCCAGCATTTT.

The chain is built from TRBV6-5 and TRBJ1-5, with D possibly TRBD1 on 5 matching bases. Germline-derived CDR1 and CDR2 are MNHEY and SVGAGI. The CDR3 spans 15 residues. Trimming took off 6 bases at V and 6 bases at J, with 18 bases between the two ends. The CDR3 nucleotides read TGTGCCAGCAGGCCCACAGGCTCAAGGGGTCAGCCCCAGCATTTT. It is translated as CASRPTGSRGQPQHF.

This rearrangement joins TRBV2 to TRBJ2-7; no clear D. This CDR3 is 15 amino acids long. The V end lost 1 base, the J end lost 1 base, and 11 bases lay between the germline ends. Germline V gene lookup returns CDR1 SNHLY and CDR2 FYNNEI. The CDR3 spells CASSEGLRVSYEQYF. The CDR3 nucleotides are TGTGCCAGCAGTGAAGGACTCCGCGTGTCCTACGAGCAGTACTTC.

The chain recombines TRBV20-1 with TRBJ2-5; 12 nucleotides align to TRBD1. This CDR3 has 14 amino acids. Germline assignment: CDR1 DFQATT and CDR2 SNEGSKA (reference sequence). V was pared by 3 bases and J by 5 bases, with 4 bases of the junction left unmatched. The CDR3 nucleotides read TGCAGTGCTAGTACGGGACAGGGGGCCGAGACCCAGTACTTC. Translating gives CSASTGQGAETQYF.

V usage is TRBV3-1 (or the pseudogene TRBV3-2) and J usage is TRBJ2-5, with a weak D call TRBD1 (6 bases). This CDR3 is 14 amino acids long. Germline CDR1 and CDR2: LGHDT and YNNKEL (reference sequence). Trimming removed 4 bases from V and 2 bases from J, with 11 bases in between. The CDR3 coding sequence is TGTGCCAGCAGCCCTTACAGGGATCAAGAGACCCAGTACTTC. It translates to CASSPYRDQETQYF.

The V and J genes are TRBV30 and TRBJ1-2, with D hard to call. Germline V CDR1 and CDR2: GTSNPN, SVGIG (reference sequence). The CDR3 consists of 14 residues. Trimming cost V 3 bases and J 2 bases, with 13 bases left between them. The DNA for the CDR3 is TGTGCCTGGAGGACCGGGGTTCAGAACTATGGCTACACCTTC. This translates into CAWRTGVQNYGYTF. The full variable domain, its missing parts supplied by reference TRBV30 and TRBJ1-2, is SQTIHQWPATLVQPVGSPLSLECTVEGTSNPNLYWYRQAAGRGLQLLFYSVGIGQISSEVPQNLSASRPQDRQFILSSKKLLLSDSGFYLCAWRTGVQNYGYTFGSGTRLTVV.

This chain links TRBV7-9 with TRBJ2-3; 7 positions agree with TRBD1. The V gene's germline CDR1 is SEHNR and CDR2 FQNEAQ (reference sequence). V lost 4 bases and J lost 0; bases outside the gene matches: 4. This CDR3 contains 15 residues. The chain's CDR3 is CASSWGQSSTDTQYF. CDR3 DNA sequence: TGTGCCAGCAGCTGGGGACAGTCTAGCACAGATACGCAGTATTTT.

The gene calls are TRBV2 and TRBJ2-7; a possible D gene is TRBD1 (6 bases). This CDR3 is 10 amino acids long. Germline V gene sequence: CDR1 SNHLY, CDR2 FYNNEI. The germline V and J ends were trimmed by 8 bases and 9 bases, with 11 bases remaining between them. Here the CDR3 DNA reads TGTGCCAGCGGGGGCGAGTCGCAGTACTTC. It is translated as CASGGESQYF.

The rearrangement links TRBV6-6 to TRBJ2-1, with TRBD2 as a possible D gene (6 bases). This CDR3 has 13 amino acids. Germline values: CDR1 MNHNY, CDR2 SVGAGI (reference sequence). V lost 7 bases and J lost 0, with 7 bases in between. The CDR3 DNA is TGTGCCAGCACCGGGGGCTCCTACAATGAGCAGTTCTTC. It yields the protein CASTGGSYNEQFF.

This rearrangement joins TRBV5-1 to TRBJ1-1; 7 nucleotides match TRBD1. CDR3 length: 14 residues. Germline lookup yields CDR1 SGHRS and CDR2 YFSETQ. The V gene end was trimmed by 0 bases and the J gene end by 3 bases; junction bases not matched to a gene: 2. The CDR3 DNA reads TGCGCCAGCAGCTTGGGGGACAGATACACTGAAGCTTTCTTT. It translates to CASSLGDRYTEAFF.

The genes are TRBV11-1 and TRBJ2-7; 9 bases map to TRBD1. CDR1 SGHAT and CDR2 FQDESV come from the germline V gene (reference sequence). After removal of 5 bases from V and 5 bases from J, the junction contained 7 bases not matched to a gene. There are 14 residues in the CDR3. CDR3 in amino acids: CASSGRDRDHEQYF. In DNA form, the CDR3 reads TGTGCCAGCAGCGGCCGGGACAGGGACCACGAGCAGTACTTC.

The gene calls are TRBV19 and TRBJ2-3; 7 bases agree with TRBD1. This CDR3 has 14 amino acids. V was clipped by 5 bases and J by 4 bases; unmatched bases: 6. The V gene's germline CDR1 is LNHDA and CDR2 SQIVND (reference sequence). The CDR3 protein is CASSEGAGPDTQYF. The CDR3 nucleotides read TGTGCCAGTAGTGAGGGGGCGGGCCCAGATACGCAGTATTTT.

The J gene is TRBJ2-1, the V gene TRBV7-9, with 10 bases identical to TRBD2. This CDR3 contains 14 residues. Unmatched junction bases numbered 5, after V lost 5 bases and J lost 7 bases. In germline, CDR1 is SEHNR, CDR2 FQNEAQ (reference sequence). As DNA, the CDR3 is TGTGCCAGCAGCCCTCTACTAGCGGGGAATGAGCAGTTCTTC. Translating it yields CASSPLLAGNEQFF.

The CDR3 loop is CASSPWTELLNTEAFF. The CDR3 DNA sequence: TGTGCCAGCTCACCCTGGACAGAACTGTTGAACACTGAAGCTTTCTTT. The chain employs TRBV18 and TRBJ1-1; a weak D match, TRBD1 (6 bases). This CDR3 spans 16 amino acids. CDR1 and CDR2 from the germline V gene are KGHSH and LQKENI. V shed 3 bases and J shed 0 bases, with 14 bases lying between them.

The rearrangement joins TRBV6-5 to TRBJ2-7, with 14 bases lining up with TRBD2. The CDR3 sequence is 15 residues long. V lost 4 bases and J lost 6; bases outside the gene matches: 5. The V gene's germline CDR1 is MNHEY and CDR2 SVGAGI. As DNA, the CDR3 is TGTGCCAGCAGTTCGGGGACTAGCGGGAGTGGCGAGCAGTACTTC. Translation: CASSSGTSGSGEQYF.

V usage is TRBV11-3 and J usage is TRBJ1-2; no clear D. Trimming pared 7 bases from V and 8 bases from J, leaving 14 bases between. The CDR3 covers 12 residues. Germline V lookup: CDR1 SGHNT, CDR2 YENEEA. The CDR3 region has the DNA TGTGCCAGCACCCGAGAGGGAGGAGGCTACACCTTC. Its translation: CASTREGGGYTF.

The chain carries TRBV20-1 and TRBJ2-1; D not certain. The CDR3 sequence is 12 residues long. The ends were cut back, 3 bases at V and 5 bases at J, with 8 bases in the middle. CDR1 and CDR2 (germline): DFQATT, SNEGSKA (reference sequence). CDR3 in amino acids: CSASLADNEQFF. The CDR3 DNA is TGCAGTGCTAGTCTCGCGGACAATGAGCAGTTCTTC.

The V gene is TRBV7-9, the J gene TRBJ2-3; D is undetermined. The length of the CDR3 is 12 residues. CDR1 and CDR2 (germline): SEHNR, FQNEAQ (reference sequence). The V and J ends lost 4 bases and 4 bases respectively, with 6 bases between them. The CDR3 sequence: CASSSGADTQYF. DNA of the CDR3: TGTGCCAGCAGCTCCGGTGCAGATACGCAGTATTTT.

This chain joins TRBV29-1 and TRBJ2-3; no clear D gene. Germline loops: CDR1 SQVTM, CDR2 ANQGSEA. Between the trimmed V and J ends, which lost 1 base and 5 bases, there was a span of 13 bases. This CDR3 has 14 amino acids. The CDR3 region is CSVEVENTRDTQYF. CDR3 bases: TGCAGCGTTGAAGTCGAAAATACGCGAGATACGCAGTATTTT.